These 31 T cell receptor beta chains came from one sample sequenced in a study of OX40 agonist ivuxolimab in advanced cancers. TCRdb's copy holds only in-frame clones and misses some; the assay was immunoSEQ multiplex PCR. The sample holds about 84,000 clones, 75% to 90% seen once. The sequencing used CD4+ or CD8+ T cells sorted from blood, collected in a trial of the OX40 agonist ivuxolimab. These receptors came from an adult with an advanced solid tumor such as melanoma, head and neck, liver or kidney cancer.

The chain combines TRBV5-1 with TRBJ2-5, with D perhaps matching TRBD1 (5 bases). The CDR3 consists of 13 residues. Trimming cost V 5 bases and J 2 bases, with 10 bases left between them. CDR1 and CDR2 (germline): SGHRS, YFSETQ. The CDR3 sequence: CASRSSGQETQYF. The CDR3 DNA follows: TGCGCCAGCAGGTCGTCAGGGCAAGAGACCCAGTACTTC.

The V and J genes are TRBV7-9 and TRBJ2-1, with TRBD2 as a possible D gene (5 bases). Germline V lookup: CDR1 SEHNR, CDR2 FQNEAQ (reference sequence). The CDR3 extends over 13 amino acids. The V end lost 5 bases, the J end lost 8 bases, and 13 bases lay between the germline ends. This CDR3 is CASSPRTGDEQFF. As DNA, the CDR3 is TGTGCCAGCAGCCCCCGGACCGGGGATGAGCAGTTCTTC.

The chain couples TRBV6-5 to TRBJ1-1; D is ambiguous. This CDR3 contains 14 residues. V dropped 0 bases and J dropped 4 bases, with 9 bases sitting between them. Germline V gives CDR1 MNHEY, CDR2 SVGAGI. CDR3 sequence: CASSYSKRGTEAFF. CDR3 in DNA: TGTGCCAGCAGTTACTCGAAACGGGGCACTGAAGCTTTCTTT.

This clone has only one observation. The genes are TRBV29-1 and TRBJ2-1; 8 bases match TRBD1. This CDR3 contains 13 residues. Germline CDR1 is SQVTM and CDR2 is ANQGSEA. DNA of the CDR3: TGCCTCGGGTGGGACAGGTCCAACAATGAGCAGTTCTTC. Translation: CLGWDRSNNEQFF.

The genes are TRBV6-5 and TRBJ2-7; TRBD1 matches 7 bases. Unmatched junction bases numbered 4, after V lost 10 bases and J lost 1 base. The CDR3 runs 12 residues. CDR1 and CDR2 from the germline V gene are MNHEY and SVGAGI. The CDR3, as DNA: TGTGCCACGCAACAGGGGTCCTACGAGCAGTACTTC. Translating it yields CATQQGSYEQYF.

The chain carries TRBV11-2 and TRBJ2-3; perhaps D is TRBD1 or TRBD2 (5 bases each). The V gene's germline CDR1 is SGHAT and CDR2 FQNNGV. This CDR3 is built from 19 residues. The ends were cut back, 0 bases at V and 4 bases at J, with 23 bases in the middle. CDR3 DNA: TGTGCCAGCAGCTTAGACAGCGGCAGGGCCCAGGGCAGGGCAGATACGCAGTATTTT. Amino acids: CASSLDSGRAQGRADTQYF.

CDR3 DNA sequence: TGTGCCAGCAGCCCTACCTTGGGGTACTATGGCTACACCTTC. Translating it yields CASSPTLGYYGYTF. The chain joins TRBV11-2 to TRBJ1-2, with D unclear. Germline V gene lookup returns CDR1 SGHAT and CDR2 FQNNGV. Between the trimmed V and J ends, which lost 5 bases and 3 bases, there was a span of 13 bases. The CDR3 is made up of 14 amino acids.

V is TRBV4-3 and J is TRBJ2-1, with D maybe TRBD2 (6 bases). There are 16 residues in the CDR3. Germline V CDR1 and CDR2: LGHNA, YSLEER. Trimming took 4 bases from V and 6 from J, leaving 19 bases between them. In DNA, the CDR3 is TGCGCCAGCAGCCCCCGGGCAGGAGGAGGGCCCAATGAGCAGTTCTTC. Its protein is CASSPRAGGGPNEQFF.

This CDR3 is CASSLVLSEYNEQFF. In DNA, the CDR3 is TGTGCCAGCAGCTTAGTCCTCTCGGAGTACAATGAGCAGTTCTTC. This chain joins TRBV7-6 and TRBJ2-1, with D uncertain. V lost 1 base and J 4 bases, leaving 11 bases between the germline ends. Germline V gives CDR1 SGHVS, CDR2 FNYEAQ. The CDR3 is made up of 15 amino acids.

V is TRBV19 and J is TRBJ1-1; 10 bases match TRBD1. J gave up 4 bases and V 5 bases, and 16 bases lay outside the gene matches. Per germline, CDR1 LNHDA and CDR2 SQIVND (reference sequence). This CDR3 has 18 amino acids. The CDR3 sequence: CASSPGPTDRGGGTEAFF. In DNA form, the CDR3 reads TGTGCCAGTAGTCCCGGACCCACGGACAGGGGGGGCGGCACTGAAGCTTTCTTT.

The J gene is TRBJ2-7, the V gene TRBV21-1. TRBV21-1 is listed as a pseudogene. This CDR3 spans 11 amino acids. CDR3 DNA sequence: TGTGCCAGCAGCAAAGAGCACGAGCAGTACGTC. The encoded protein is CASSKEHEQYV.

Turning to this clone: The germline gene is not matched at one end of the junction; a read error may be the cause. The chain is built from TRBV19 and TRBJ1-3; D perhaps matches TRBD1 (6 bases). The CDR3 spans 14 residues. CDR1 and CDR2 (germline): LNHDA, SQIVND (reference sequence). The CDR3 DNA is TGTGCCAGCAGTATTGGGGGCGCTGGAAACACCATATATTTT. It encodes CASSIGGAGNTIYF. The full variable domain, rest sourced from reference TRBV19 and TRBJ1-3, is DGGITQSPKYLFRKEGQNVTLSCEQNLNHDAMYWYRQDPGQGLRLIYYSQIVNDFQKGDIAEGYSVSREKKESFPLTVTSAQKNPTAFYLCASSIGGAGNTIYFGEGSWLTVV.

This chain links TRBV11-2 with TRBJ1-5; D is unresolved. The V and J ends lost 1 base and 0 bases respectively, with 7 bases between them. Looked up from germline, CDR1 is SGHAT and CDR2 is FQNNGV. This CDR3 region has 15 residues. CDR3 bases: TGTGCCAGCAGCTTAGGGACTTATAGCAATCAGCCCCAGCATTTT. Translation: CASSLGTYSNQPQHF.

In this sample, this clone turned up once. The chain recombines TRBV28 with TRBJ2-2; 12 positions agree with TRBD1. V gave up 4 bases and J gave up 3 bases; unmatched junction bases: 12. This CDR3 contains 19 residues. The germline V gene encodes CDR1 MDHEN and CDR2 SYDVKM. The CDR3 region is CASSSSPGTGGSDTGELFF. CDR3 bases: TGTGCCAGCAGTTCCTCCCCCGGGACAGGGGGCTCGGACACCGGGGAGCTGTTTTTT. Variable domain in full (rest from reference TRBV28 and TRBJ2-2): DVKVTQSSRYLVKRTGEKVFLECVQDMDHENMFWYRQDPGLGLRLIYFSYDVKMKEKGDIPEGYSVSREKKERFSLILESASTNQTSMYLCASSSSPGTGGSDTGELFFGEGSRLTVL.

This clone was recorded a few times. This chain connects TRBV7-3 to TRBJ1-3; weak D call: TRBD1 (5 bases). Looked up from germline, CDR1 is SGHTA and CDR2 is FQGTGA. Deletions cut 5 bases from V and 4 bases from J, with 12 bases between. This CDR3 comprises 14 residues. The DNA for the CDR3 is TGTGCCAGCAGCCTCGGGGGTCTCGGAAACACCATATATTTT. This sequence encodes CASSLGGLGNTIYF.

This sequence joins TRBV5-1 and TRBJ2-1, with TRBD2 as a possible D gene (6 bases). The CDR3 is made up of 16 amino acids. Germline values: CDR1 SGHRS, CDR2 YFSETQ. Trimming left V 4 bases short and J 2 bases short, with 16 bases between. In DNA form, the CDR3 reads TGCGCCAGCAGCGGAGGGCCTACCAGAACCTACAATGAGCAGTTCTTC. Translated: CASSGGPTRTYNEQFF.

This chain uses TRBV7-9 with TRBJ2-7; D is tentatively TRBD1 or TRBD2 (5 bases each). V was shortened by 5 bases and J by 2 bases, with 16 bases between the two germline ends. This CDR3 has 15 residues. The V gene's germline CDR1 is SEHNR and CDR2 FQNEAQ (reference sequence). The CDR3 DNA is TGTGCCAGCAGCCTCGGGGACCAAGATACCTACGAGCAGTACTTC. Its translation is CASSLGDQDTYEQYF.

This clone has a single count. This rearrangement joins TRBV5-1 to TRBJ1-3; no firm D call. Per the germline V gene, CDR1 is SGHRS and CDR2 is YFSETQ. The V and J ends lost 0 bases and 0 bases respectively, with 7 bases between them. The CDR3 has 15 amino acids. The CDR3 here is CASSLDRNSGNTIYF. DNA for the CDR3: TGCGCCAGCAGCTTGGATAGGAACTCTGGAAACACCATATATTTT.

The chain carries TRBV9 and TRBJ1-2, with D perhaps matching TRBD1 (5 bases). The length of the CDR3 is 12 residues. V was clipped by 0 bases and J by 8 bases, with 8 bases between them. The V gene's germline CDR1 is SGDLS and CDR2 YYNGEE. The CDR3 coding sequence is TGTGCCAGCAGCGTAGAGAGGGGCGGCTACACCTTC. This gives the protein CASSVERGGYTF.

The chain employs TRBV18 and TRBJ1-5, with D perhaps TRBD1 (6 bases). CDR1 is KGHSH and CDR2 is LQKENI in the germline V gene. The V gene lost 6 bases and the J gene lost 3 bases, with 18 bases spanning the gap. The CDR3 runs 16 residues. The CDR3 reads CASSSGMGAPNQPQHF. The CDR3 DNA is TGTGCCAGCTCCTCAGGGATGGGGGCCCCCAATCAGCCCCAGCATTTT.

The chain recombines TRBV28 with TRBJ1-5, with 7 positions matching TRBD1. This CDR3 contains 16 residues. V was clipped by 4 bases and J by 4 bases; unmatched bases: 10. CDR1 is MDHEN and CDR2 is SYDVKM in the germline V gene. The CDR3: CASSSQGTASNQPQHF. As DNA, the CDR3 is TGTGCCAGCAGTTCTCAGGGGACAGCCTCAAATCAGCCCCAGCATTTT.

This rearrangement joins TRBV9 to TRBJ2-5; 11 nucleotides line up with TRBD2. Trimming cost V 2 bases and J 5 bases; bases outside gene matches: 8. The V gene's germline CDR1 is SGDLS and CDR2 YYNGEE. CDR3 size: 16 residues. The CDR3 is CASSVRLAGRLETQYF. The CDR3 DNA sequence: TGTGCCAGCAGCGTCCGACTAGCGGGGAGGCTGGAGACCCAGTACTTC.

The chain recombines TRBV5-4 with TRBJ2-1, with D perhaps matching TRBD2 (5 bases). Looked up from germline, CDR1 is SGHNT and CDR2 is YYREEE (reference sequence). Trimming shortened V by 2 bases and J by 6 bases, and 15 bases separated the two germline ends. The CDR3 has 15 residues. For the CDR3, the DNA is TGTGCCAGCAGCTTTACGGGGATGAAAGTCAATGAGCAGTTCTTC. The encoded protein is CASSFTGMKVNEQFF.

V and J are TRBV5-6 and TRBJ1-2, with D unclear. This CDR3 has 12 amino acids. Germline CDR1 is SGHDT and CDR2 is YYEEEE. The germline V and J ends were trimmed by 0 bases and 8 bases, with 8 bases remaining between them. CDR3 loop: CASSLEIRGYTF. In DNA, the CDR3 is TGTGCCAGCAGCTTGGAGATTCGGGGCTACACCTTC. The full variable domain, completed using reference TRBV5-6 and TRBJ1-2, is DAGVTQSPTHLIKTRGQQVTLRCSPKSGHDTVSWYQQALGQGPQFIFQYYEEEERQRGNFPDRFSGHQFPNYSSELNVNALLLGDSALYLCASSLEIRGYTFGSGTRLTVV.

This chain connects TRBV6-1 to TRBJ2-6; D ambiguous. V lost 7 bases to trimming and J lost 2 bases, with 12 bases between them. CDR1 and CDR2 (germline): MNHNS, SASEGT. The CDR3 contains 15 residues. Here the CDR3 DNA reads TGTGCCAGCATGCGGTTCAGCACTGGGGCCAACGTCCTGACTTTC. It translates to CASMRFSTGANVLTF.

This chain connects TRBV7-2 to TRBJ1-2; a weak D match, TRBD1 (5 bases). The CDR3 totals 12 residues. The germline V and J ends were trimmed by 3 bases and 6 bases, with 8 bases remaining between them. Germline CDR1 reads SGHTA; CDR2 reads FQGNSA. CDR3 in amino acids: CASSLGRNGYTF. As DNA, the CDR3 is TGTGCCAGCAGCTTGGGGCGGAATGGCTACACCTTC. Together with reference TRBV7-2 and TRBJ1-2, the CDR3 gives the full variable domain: GAGVSQSPSNKVTEKGKDVELRCDPISGHTALYWYRQSLGQGLEFLIYFQGNSAPDKSGLPSDRFSAERTGGSVSTLTIQRTQQEDSAVYLCASSLGRNGYTFGSGTRLTVV.

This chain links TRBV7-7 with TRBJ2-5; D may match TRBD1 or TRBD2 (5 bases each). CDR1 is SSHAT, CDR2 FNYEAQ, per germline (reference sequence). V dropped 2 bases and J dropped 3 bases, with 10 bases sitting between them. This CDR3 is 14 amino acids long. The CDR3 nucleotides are TGTGCCAGCAGCTTATGGGGGTCGAAAGAGACCCAGTACTTC. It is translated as CASSLWGSKETQYF.

As DNA, the CDR3 is TGTGCCAGCAGCTGGACAGGGGCTACAGATACGCAGTATTTT. Translation: CASSWTGATDTQYF. This chain joins TRBV7-2 and TRBJ2-3; 9 bases match TRBD1. Germline values: CDR1 SGHTA, CDR2 FQGNSA. The CDR3 contains 14 residues. V was clipped by 4 bases and J by 3 bases; unmatched bases: 2.

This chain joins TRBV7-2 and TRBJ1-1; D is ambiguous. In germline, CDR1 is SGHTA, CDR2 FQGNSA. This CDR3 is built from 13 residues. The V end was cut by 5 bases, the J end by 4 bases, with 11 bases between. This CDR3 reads CASSLGWGTEAFF. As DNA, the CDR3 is TGTGCCAGCAGCCTCGGGTGGGGCACTGAAGCTTTCTTT.

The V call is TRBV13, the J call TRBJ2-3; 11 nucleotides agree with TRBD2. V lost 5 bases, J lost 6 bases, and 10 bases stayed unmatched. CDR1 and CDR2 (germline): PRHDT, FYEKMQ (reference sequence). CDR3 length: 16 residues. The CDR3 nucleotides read TGTGCCAGCAGCCACGTCTTAGCGGGGGGGCATGATACGCAGTATTTT. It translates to CASSHVLAGGHDTQYF.

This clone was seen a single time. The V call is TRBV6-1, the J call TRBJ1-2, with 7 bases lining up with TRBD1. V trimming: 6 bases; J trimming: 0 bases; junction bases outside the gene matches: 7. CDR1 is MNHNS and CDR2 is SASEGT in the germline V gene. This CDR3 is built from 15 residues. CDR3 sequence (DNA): TGTGCCAGCAGACCGGGACAGACTGCTAACTATGGCTACACCTTC. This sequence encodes CASRPGQTANYGYTF.